This TCR beta chain is from a study of blood T cell repertoires in COVID-19. About the study: The origin of the acute and convalescent COVID-19 samples was the United States, Italy and Spain. Nucleic acid was either cDNA or gDNA, and it came from T cells, B-cell-depleted T cells, or PBMCs.

V trimming: 5 bases; J trimming: 7 bases; junction bases outside the gene matches: 10. The CDR3 is made up of 15 amino acids. The germline V gene has CDR1 MNHEY and CDR2 SVGAGI. Study processing details: Reference gene primer amplification gave nucleated cell count estimates. Sequencing was performed with immunoSEQ multiplex PCR; in TCRdb, only in-frame clones are kept and a portion is missing. V and J calls and clone size are as listed in that table; D and trimming were resolved from the DNA. In the table there are over 100,000 clones, over 65% of which are singletons. Sequenced sample: peripheral blood. This clonotype originated in a woman in her sixties or seventies with acute or convalescent COVID-19. The chain employs TRBV6-5 and TRBJ1-5; TRBD1 aligns across 8 bases. The CDR3 here is CASSTGGGLGQPQHF. The CDR3 nucleotides read TGTGCCAGCAGTACAGGGGGAGGCCTGGGGCAGCCCCAGCATTTT.